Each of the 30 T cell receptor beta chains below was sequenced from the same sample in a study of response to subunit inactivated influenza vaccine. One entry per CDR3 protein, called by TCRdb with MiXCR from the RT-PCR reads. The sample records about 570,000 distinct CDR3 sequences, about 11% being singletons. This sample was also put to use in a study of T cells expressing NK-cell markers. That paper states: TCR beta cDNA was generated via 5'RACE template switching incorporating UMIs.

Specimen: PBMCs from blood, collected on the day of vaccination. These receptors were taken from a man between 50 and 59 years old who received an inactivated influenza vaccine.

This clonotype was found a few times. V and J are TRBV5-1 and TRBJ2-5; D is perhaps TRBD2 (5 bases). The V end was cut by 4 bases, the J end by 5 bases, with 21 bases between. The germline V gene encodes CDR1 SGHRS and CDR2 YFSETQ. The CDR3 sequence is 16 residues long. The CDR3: CASSQSIDGRVETQYF. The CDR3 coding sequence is TGCGCCAGCAGCCAATCGATCGACGGGCGGGTGGAGACCCAGTACTTC.

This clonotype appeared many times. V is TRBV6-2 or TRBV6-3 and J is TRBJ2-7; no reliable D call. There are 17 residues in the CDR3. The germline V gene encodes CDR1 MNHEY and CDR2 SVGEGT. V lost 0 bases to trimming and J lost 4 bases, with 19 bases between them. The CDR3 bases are TGTGCCAGCAGTTACTCGAACGGACCCATTTTCGCATACGAGCAGTACTTC. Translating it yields CASSYSNGPIFAYEQYF.

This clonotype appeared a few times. The CDR3 DNA follows: TGCAGTGCATCCGGGACAGCGAAAGAGACCCAGTACTTC. It encodes CSASGTAKETQYF. This rearrangement joins TRBV20-1 to TRBJ2-5; 7 bases are a match to TRBD1. Germline-derived CDR1 and CDR2 are DFQATT and SNEGSKA (reference sequence). Germline trimming cut 6 bases from V and 3 bases from J; bases unmatched to any gene: 7. This CDR3 has 13 residues.

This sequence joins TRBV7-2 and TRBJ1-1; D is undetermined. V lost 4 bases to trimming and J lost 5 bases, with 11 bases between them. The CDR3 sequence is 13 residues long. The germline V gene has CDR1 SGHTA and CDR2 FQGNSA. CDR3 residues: CASSWQLRTEAFF. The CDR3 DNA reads TGTGCCAGCAGCTGGCAGCTCAGAACTGAAGCTTTCTTT.

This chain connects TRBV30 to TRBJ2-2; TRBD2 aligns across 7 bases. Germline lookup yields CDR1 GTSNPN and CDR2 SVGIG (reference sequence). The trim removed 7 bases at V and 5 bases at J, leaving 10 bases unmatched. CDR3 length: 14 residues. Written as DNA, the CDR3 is TGTGCCTACCGGGGCGGGAGTCAAACCGGGGAGCTGTTTTTT. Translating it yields CAYRGGSQTGELFF.

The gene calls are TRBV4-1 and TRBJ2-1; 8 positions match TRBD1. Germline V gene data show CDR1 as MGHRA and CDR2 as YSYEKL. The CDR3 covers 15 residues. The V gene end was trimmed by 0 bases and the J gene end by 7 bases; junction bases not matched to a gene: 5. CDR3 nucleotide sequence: TGCGCCAGCAGCCAAGACCGGACAGGGTGGAATGAGCAGTTCTTC. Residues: CASSQDRTGWNEQFF.

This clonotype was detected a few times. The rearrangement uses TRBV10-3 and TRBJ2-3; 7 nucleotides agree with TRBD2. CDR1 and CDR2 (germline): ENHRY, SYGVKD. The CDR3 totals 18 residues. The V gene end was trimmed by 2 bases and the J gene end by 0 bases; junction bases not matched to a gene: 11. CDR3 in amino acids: CAISEGLAARISTDTQYF. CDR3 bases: TGTGCCATCAGTGAGGGTCTAGCGGCAAGGATCAGCACAGATACGCAGTATTTT.

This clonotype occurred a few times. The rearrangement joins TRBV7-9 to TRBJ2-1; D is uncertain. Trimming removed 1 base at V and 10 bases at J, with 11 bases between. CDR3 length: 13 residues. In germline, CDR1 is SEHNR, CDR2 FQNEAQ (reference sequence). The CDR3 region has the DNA TGTGCCAGCAGCTTAGAATTCCCTTGGGAGCAGTTCTTC. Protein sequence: CASSLEFPWEQFF.

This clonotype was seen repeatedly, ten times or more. The CDR3 region is CASFRTGVHEQFF. The CDR3, as DNA: TGCGCCAGCTTCCGGACAGGGGTGCATGAGCAGTTCTTC. The V and J genes are TRBV5-1 and TRBJ2-1, with 9 bases that match TRBD1. J was trimmed by 8 bases and V by 7 bases; bases with no gene match: 7. The germline V gene has CDR1 SGHRS and CDR2 YFSETQ. The CDR3 sequence is 13 residues long.

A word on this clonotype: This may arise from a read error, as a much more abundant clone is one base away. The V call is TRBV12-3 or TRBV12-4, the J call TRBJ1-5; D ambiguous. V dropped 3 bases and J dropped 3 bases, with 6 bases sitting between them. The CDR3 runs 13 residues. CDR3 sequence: CASSFLDNQPQHF. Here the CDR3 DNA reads TGTGCCAGCAGTTTCTTAGACAATCAGCCCCAGCATTTT.

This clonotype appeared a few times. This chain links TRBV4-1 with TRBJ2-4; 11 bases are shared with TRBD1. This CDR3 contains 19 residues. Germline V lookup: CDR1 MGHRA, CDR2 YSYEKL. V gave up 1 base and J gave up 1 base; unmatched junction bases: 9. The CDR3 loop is CASSQGITGTGGAKNIQYF. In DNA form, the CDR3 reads TGCGCCAGCAGCCAAGGCATCACCGGGACAGGGGGTGCCAAAAACATTCAGTACTTC.

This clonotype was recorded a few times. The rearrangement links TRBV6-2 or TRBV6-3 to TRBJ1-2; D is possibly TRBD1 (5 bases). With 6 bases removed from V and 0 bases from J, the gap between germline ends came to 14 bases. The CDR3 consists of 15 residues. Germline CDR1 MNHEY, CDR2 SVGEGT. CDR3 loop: CASSPWWGSNYGYTF. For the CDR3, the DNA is TGTGCCAGCAGCCCCTGGTGGGGGTCTAACTATGGCTACACCTTC.

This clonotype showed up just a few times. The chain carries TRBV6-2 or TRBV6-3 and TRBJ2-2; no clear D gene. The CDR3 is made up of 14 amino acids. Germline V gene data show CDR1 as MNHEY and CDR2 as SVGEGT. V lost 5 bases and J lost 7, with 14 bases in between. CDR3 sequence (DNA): TGTGCCAGCAGTATCAAGGTTATGAGCGGGGAGCTGTTTTTT. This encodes CASSIKVMSGELFF.

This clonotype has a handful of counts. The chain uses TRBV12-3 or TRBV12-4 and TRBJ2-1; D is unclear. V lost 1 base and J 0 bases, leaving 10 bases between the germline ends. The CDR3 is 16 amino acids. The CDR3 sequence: CASSLDGQNSYNEQFF. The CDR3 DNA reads TGTGCCAGCAGTTTAGATGGGCAAAACTCCTACAATGAGCAGTTCTTC.

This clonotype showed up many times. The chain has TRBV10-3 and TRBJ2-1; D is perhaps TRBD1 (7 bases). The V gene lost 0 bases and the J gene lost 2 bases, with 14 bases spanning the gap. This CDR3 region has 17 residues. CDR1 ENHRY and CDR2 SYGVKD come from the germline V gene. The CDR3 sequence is CAISESTGRDPYNEQFF. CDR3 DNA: TGTGCCATCAGTGAGTCGACAGGGCGGGACCCCTACAATGAGCAGTTCTTC.

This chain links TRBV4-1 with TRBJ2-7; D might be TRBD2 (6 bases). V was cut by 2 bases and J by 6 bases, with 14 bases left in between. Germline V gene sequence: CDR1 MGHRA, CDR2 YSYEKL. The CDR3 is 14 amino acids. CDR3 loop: CASSQTPGLVEQYF. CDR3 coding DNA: TGCGCCAGCAGCCAAACTCCGGGACTCGTCGAGCAGTACTTC.

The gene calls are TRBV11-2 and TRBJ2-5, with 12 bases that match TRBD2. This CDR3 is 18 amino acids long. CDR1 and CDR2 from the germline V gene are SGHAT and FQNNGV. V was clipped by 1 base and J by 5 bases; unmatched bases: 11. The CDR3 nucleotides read TGTGCCAGCAGCTTAGTTCTAGCGGGGGGGCCGTTAAGGGAGACCCAGTACTTC. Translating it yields CASSLVLAGGPLRETQYF.

CDR3 nucleotide sequence: TGCAGTGCTAGCGGTCTCCCGTCAGATACGCAGTATTTT. Translating gives CSASGLPSDTQYF. The chain joins TRBV20-1 to TRBJ2-3; D remains ambiguous. CDR3 length: 13 residues. V was trimmed by 3 bases and J by 4 bases, leaving 11 bases between them. CDR1 is DFQATT and CDR2 is SNEGSKA in the germline V gene (reference sequence).

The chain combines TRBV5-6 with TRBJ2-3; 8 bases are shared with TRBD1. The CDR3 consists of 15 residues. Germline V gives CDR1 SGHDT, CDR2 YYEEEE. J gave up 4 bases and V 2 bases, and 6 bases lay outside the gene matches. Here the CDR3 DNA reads TGTGCCAGCAGCTTCGTCGGACAGGGCCCAGATACGCAGTATTTT. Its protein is CASSFVGQGPDTQYF.

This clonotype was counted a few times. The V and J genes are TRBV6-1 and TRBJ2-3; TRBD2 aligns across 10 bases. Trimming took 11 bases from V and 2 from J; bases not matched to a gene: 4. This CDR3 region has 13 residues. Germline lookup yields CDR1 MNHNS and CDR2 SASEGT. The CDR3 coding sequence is TGTGCCGGAGCGGGGGGGCCCACAGATACGCAGTATTTT. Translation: CAGAGGPTDTQYF.

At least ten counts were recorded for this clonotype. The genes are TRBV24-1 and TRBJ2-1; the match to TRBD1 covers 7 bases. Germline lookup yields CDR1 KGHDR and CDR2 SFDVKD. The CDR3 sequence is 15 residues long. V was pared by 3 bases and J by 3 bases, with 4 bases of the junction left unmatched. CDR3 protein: CATSDHGDSYNEQFF. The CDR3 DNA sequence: TGTGCCACCAGTGATCATGGGGACAGCTACAATGAGCAGTTCTTC.

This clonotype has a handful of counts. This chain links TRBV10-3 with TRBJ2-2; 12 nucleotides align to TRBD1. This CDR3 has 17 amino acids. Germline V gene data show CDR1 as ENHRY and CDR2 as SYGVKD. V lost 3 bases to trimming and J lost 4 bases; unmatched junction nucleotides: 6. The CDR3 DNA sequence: TGTGCCATCAGTGACCTGGGACAGGGGGCGTTCACCGGGGAGCTGTTTTTT. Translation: CAISDLGQGAFTGELFF.

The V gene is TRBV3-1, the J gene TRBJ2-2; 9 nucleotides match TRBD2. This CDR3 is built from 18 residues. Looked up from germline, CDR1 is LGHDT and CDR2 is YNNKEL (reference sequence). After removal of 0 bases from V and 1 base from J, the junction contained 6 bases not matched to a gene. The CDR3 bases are TGTGCCAGCAGCCAAGATAGGGCTAGCGGGAAGAACACCGGGGAGCTGTTTTTT. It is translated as CASSQDRASGKNTGELFF.

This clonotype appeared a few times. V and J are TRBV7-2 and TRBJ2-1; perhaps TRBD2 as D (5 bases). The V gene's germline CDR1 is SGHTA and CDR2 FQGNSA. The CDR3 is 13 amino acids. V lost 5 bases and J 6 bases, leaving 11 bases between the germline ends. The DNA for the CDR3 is TGTGCCAGCAGCCTTAATAGCGTCAATGAGCAGTTCTTC. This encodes CASSLNSVNEQFF.

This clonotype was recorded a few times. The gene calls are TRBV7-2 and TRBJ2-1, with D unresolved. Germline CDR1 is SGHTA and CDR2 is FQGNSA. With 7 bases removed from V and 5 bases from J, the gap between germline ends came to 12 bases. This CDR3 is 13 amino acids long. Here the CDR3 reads CASNPDRNNEQFF. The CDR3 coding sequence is TGTGCCAGCAACCCCGACCGAAACAATGAGCAGTTCTTC. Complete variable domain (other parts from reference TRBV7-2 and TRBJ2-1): GAGVSQSPSNKVTEKGKDVELRCDPISGHTALYWYRQSLGQGLEFLIYFQGNSAPDKSGLPSDRFSAERTGGSVSTLTIQRTQQEDSAVYLCASNPDRNNEQFFGPGTRLTVL.

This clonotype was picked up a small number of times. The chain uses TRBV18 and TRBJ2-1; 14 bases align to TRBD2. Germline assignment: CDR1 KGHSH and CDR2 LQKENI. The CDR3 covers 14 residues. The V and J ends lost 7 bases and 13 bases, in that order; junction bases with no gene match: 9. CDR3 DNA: TGTGCCAGCTTAGACTGGACTAGCGGGGGGCCACAGTTCTTC. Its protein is CASLDWTSGGPQFF. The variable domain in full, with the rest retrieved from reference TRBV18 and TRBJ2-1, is NAGVMQNPRHLVRRRGQEARLRCSPMKGHSHVYWYRQLPEEGLKFMVYLQKENIIDESGMPKERFSAEFPKEGPSILRIQQVVRGDSAAYFCASLDWTSGGPQFFGPGTRLTVL.

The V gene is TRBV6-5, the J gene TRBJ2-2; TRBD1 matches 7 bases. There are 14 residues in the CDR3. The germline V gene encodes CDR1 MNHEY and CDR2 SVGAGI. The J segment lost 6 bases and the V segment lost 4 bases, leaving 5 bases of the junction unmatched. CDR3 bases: TGTGCCAGCAGTTTCAAGGGGGCAGCCGGGGAGCTGTTTTTT. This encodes CASSFKGAAGELFF.

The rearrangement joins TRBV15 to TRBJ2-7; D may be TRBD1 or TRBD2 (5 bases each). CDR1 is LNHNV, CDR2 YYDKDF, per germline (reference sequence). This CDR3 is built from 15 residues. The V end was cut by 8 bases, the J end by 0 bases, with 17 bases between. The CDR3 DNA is TGTGCCACCCATAGAGGGGCAGGGAGCTCCTACGAGCAGTACTTC. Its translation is CATHRGAGSSYEQYF.

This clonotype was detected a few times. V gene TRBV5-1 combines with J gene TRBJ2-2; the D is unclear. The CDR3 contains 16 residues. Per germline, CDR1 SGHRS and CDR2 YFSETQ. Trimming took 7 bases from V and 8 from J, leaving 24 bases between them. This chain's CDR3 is CASVESPRAQRGELFF. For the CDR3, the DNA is TGCGCCAGCGTCGAATCCCCCCGGGCACAGAGGGGGGAGCTGTTTTTT.

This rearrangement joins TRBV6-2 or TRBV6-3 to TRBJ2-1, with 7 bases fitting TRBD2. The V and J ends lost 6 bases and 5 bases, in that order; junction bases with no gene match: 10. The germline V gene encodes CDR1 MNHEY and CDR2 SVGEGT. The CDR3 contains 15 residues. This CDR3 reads CASSQLGGPHNEQFF. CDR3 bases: TGTGCCAGCAGCCAACTGGGAGGGCCCCACAATGAGCAGTTCTTC.